The 3 T cell receptor beta chains below come from one sample, sequenced in a study of human T cells and chemical hapten exposure. The time point is: pre-sensitization, week 0. Indicated treatment: therapeutic diphenylcyclopropenone sensitization with weekly scalp DPC. TCRdb fed the RACE reads into MiXCR, producing one record per CDR3 protein. The sample records 300,000 to 400,000 distinct CDR3 sequences, 4.5% to 6% being singletons. The sample was whole blood, taken in connection with sensitization to the hapten diphenylcyclopropenone (DPC). The origin of the receptors is a woman aged 45-65 years with alopecia areata. Some clones in this sample may be carry-over from other donors' samples.

This chain uses TRBV5-4 with TRBJ2-3, with D perhaps matching TRBD2 (5 bases). The CDR3 contains 12 residues. Germline lookup yields CDR1 SGHNT and CDR2 YYREEE (reference sequence). Trimming removed 5 bases from V and 9 bases from J, with 13 bases in between. CDR3 sequence (DNA): TGTGCCAGCAGGAAGGGAGTGGAGACGCAGTATTTT. Translation: CASRKGVETQYF.

In this sample, this clonotype turned up many times. The chain is built from TRBV27 and TRBJ2-7, with D maybe TRBD1 (6 bases). The CDR3 is 15 residues long. The V gene lost 6 bases and the J gene lost 0 bases, with 15 bases spanning the gap. From germline, CDR1 is MNHEY and CDR2 SMNVEV (reference sequence). CDR3 amino acids: CASSRSGASSYEQYF. CDR3 nucleotides: TGTGCCAGCAGCCGCTCAGGGGCGAGCTCCTACGAGCAGTACTTC.

This clonotype showed up many times. This chain links TRBV3-1 with TRBJ1-2; D remains unclear. The CDR3 is 13 residues long. CDR1 and CDR2 from the germline V gene are LGHDT and YNNKEL (reference sequence). Between the trimmed V and J ends, which lost 0 bases and 4 bases, there was a span of 6 bases. The CDR3 region is CASSQEQTYGYTF. In nucleotides, the CDR3 is TGTGCCAGCAGCCAAGAACAGACCTATGGCTACACCTTC.